This T cell receptor (beta chain) came from a study of blood T cell repertoires in COVID-19. On the study more broadly: Italy, Spain and the United States were the sources of the convalescent and acute COVID-19 samples.

The CDR3 contains 17 residues. Trimming cost V 1 base and J 2 bases; bases outside gene matches: 10. CDR1 is LGHNA, CDR2 YSLEER, per germline. The assay was immunoSEQ multiplex PCR, and TCRdb's table has in-frame clones only and misses some. The sample shows 150,000 or so clones, roughly 84% of them seen only once. The sequenced sample consisted of peripheral blood. The genes are TRBV4-3 and TRBJ2-7; 8 bases fit TRBD2. This TCR was sampled from a man younger than 30 with active or convalescent COVID-19. In nucleotides, the CDR3 is TGCGCCAGCAGCCAAGGGCACAGAGCGGGAGCCCCCTACGAGCAGTACTTC. It codes for CASSQGHRAGAPYEQYF.